This record covers a single T cell receptor beta chain. Its specificity is not known. PCR was performed using 60 Vbeta and 13 Jbeta primers. Produced via immunoSEQ multiplex PCR; TCRdb's table is partial and in-frame only. The sample lists approximately 150,000 clones, approximately 79% occurring once. The data were obtained in a study of cytomegalovirus exposure and HLA in healthy donors. Study-wide findings and caveats: Researchers reported in a later analysis that common viral pathogens appeared linked to several top clusters. Later, TCR association rates were found to vary by HLA locus, highest for DRB1 and lowest for HLA-C. Other equally common chains were less clonally expanded than HLA-associated TCR beta chains, a later analysis showed.

Germline V lookup: CDR1 MGHDK, CDR2 SYGVNS. With 0 bases removed from V and 0 bases from J, the gap between germline ends came to 6 bases. The CDR3 is 15 amino acids. The source is a man in his sixties in good health and CMV-seronegative. Sequenced input: PBMCs. The chain employs TRBV25-1 and TRBJ1-3; D is uncertain. DNA of the CDR3: TGTGCCAGCAGTGAATATGGGAGCTCTGGAAACACCATATATTTT. Amino acids: CASSEYGSSGNTIYF.